These 26 T cell receptor beta chains were sequenced from one sample in a study of control samples from healthy donors and cancer patients. Sequencing used immunoSEQ multiplex PCR; TCRdb keeps in-frame clones, though not all of them. The repertoire includes roughly 55,000 clones, approximately 94% of them detected once, and roughly 1.1% sits in the top ten. The sequencing input was blood. Every receptor here comes from a woman under 30 in good health.

CDR3: CASSLFERWDTEAFF. The CDR3 DNA reads as TGTGCCAGCAGTTTATTCGAGAGGTGGGATACTGAAGCTTTCTTT. The rearrangement joins TRBV28 to TRBJ1-1; D is uncertain. Trimming cost V 1 base and J 5 bases, with 14 bases left between them. There are 15 residues in the CDR3. Germline lookup yields CDR1 MDHEN and CDR2 SYDVKM.

The chain recombines TRBV5-4 with TRBJ2-7; no firm D call. Germline V gives CDR1 SGHNT, CDR2 YYREEE (reference sequence). The V end lost 4 bases, the J end lost 3 bases, and 17 bases lay between the germline ends. The length of the CDR3 is 15 residues. The CDR3 reads CASSVGPDSYYEQYF. The CDR3 nucleotides are TGTGCCAGCAGCGTCGGGCCCGATTCTTACTACGAGCAGTACTTC.

J is TRBJ1-4 and V is TRBV5-1; D is perhaps TRBD1 (6 bases). The CDR3 is 15 residues long. Germline-derived CDR1 and CDR2 are SGHRS and YFSETQ. Trimming left V 3 bases short and J 7 bases short, with 16 bases between. The CDR3 nucleotides read TGCGCCAGCAGCTACTCGGGGGGGCTAGGTGAAAAACTGTTTTTT. This encodes CASSYSGGLGEKLFF.

Only one count was recorded for this clone. The chain combines TRBV6-5 with TRBJ2-5, with D tentatively TRBD2 (6 bases). There are 14 residues in the CDR3. V lost 6 bases to trimming and J lost 1 base, with 12 bases between them. Germline V gives CDR1 MNHEY, CDR2 SVGAGI. This chain's CDR3 is CASRNPGGQETQYF. The CDR3 nucleotides are TGTGCCAGCAGAAATCCCGGGGGCCAAGAGACCCAGTACTTC.

The chain carries TRBV23-1 and TRBJ2-7, with D perhaps TRBD1 or TRBD2 (6 bases each). TRBV23-1 is flagged as an ORF with uncertain function. This CDR3 region has 18 residues. The V gene lost 1 base and the J gene lost 2 bases, with 21 bases spanning the gap. The CDR3 region is CASSQLNRGTRGPYEQYF. In DNA, the CDR3 is TGCGCCAGCAGTCAATTAAACCGCGGGACAAGAGGTCCCTACGAGCAGTACTTC.

The genes are TRBV12-5 and TRBJ1-5, with D maybe TRBD1 (6 bases). Germline V gene lookup returns CDR1 LGHNT and CDR2 FRNRAP. The CDR3 has 14 residues. Trimming removed 6 bases from V and 2 bases from J, with 11 bases in between. The CDR3 DNA reads as TGTGCTAGTGGCCTACAGGGAGGCAATCAGCCCCAGCATTTT. Translation gives CASGLQGGNQPQHF.

V is TRBV18 and J is TRBJ2-5; D may be TRBD1 (5 bases). CDR1 KGHSH and CDR2 LQKENI come from the germline V gene. There are 15 residues in the CDR3. The V end lost 2 bases, the J end lost 5 bases, and 15 bases lay between the germline ends. CDR3 amino acids: CASSPVEGAGETQYF. CDR3 nucleotides: TGTGCCAGCTCACCAGTGGAAGGGGCTGGCGAGACCCAGTACTTC.

This chain connects TRBV28 to TRBJ2-5; D may be TRBD1 (5 bases). V was clipped by 3 bases and J by 2 bases, with 10 bases between them. Germline CDR1 reads MDHEN; CDR2 reads SYDVKM. The CDR3 totals 14 residues. The CDR3 reads CASSFLGAQETQYF. CDR3 nucleotide sequence: TGTGCCAGCAGTTTTCTAGGGGCTCAAGAGACCCAGTACTTC.

The CDR3 reads CASSFAGGDTGELFF. For the CDR3, the DNA is TGTGCCAGCAGCTTCGCGGGGGGGGACACCGGGGAGCTGTTTTTT. V is TRBV7-6 and J is TRBJ2-2; 9 nucleotides agree with TRBD2. CDR3 length: 15 amino acids. CDR1 is SGHVS and CDR2 is FNYEAQ in the germline V gene. V lost 3 bases to trimming and J lost 3 bases; unmatched junction nucleotides: 2.

The V call is TRBV19, the J call TRBJ1-5; 8 bases align to TRBD1. Germline CDR1 and CDR2: LNHDA and SQIVND (reference sequence). The CDR3 consists of 16 residues. V lost 2 bases to trimming and J lost 2 bases; unmatched junction nucleotides: 5. This chain's CDR3 is CASSIIGDRRNQPQHF. The CDR3 DNA reads as TGTGCCAGTAGTATAATTGGGGACAGGCGCAATCAGCCCCAGCATTTT.

The V and J genes are TRBV10-3 and TRBJ2-5; 14 bases align to TRBD2. The V gene end was trimmed by 3 bases and the J gene end by 5 bases; junction bases not matched to a gene: 23. In germline, CDR1 is ENHRY, CDR2 SYGVKD. The CDR3 totals 22 residues. The CDR3 here is CAISDDSHRTSGGSHTWETQYF. The CDR3 bases are TGTGCCATCAGTGATGACAGTCACCGGACTAGCGGGGGGTCTCACACGTGGGAGACCCAGTACTTC.

The chain carries TRBV4-3 and TRBJ1-1, with a tentative D call TRBD1 (6 bases). V dropped 0 bases and J dropped 3 bases, with 11 bases sitting between them. The germline V gene has CDR1 LGHNA and CDR2 YSLEER. There are 15 residues in the CDR3. This CDR3 is CASSQDVQGYTEAFF. In DNA form, the CDR3 reads TGCGCCAGCAGCCAAGATGTACAGGGATACACTGAAGCTTTCTTT.

This chain uses TRBV7-3 with TRBJ1-2; D is possibly TRBD1 (6 bases). V was cut by 1 base and J by 1 base, with 10 bases left in between. The CDR3 contains 15 residues. In germline, CDR1 is SGHTA, CDR2 FQGTGA. CDR3 coding DNA: TGTGCCAGCAGCTTAATGGCAGGGGATAACTATGGCTACACCTTC. It is translated as CASSLMAGDNYGYTF. Full variable domain (remainder filled in from reference TRBV7-3 and TRBJ1-2): GAGVSQTPSNKVTEKGKYVELRCDPISGHTALYWYRQSLGQGPEFLIYFQGTGAADDSGLPNDRFFAVRPEGSVSTLKIQRTERGDSAVYLCASSLMAGDNYGYTFGSGTRLTVV.

The genes are TRBV12-5 and TRBJ1-1; no definite D call. The CDR3 contains 12 residues. V lost 1 base and J 6 bases, leaving 6 bases between the germline ends. The V gene's germline CDR1 is LGHNT and CDR2 FRNRAP. CDR3 nucleotides: TGTGCTAGTGGTTTGGGGGTTGCTGAAGCTTTCTTT. Its protein product is CASGLGVAEAFF.

This clone appeared a single time. V is TRBV24-1 and J is TRBJ1-2; no clear D. From germline, CDR1 is KGHDR and CDR2 SFDVKD. The CDR3 runs to 12 residues. Trimming pared 4 bases from V and 5 bases from J, leaving 7 bases between. The CDR3 loop is CATSEGKYGYTF. The CDR3 bases are TGTGCCACCAGTGAGGGGAAATATGGCTACACCTTC.

This clone was seen only once. This chain connects TRBV14 to TRBJ1-6; weak D call: TRBD1 (5 bases). The V end lost 0 bases, the J end lost 7 bases, and 13 bases lay between the germline ends. The CDR3 runs to 16 residues. From germline, CDR1 is SGHDN and CDR2 FVKESK. CDR3 amino acids: CASSQEERQLNSPLHF. The CDR3 nucleotides are TGTGCCAGCAGCCAAGAAGAGAGACAGTTAAATTCACCCCTCCACTTT.

As DNA, the CDR3 is TGTGCCAGCAGCCCTCGGACAGACAGCACAGATACGCAGTATTTT. Encoded protein: CASSPRTDSTDTQYF. The rearrangement joins TRBV11-2 to TRBJ2-3, with a possible D match to TRBD1 (6 bases). Germline-derived CDR1 and CDR2 are SGHAT and FQNNGV. Trimming removed 5 bases from V and 0 bases from J, with 12 bases in between. The CDR3 is made up of 15 amino acids.

This chain connects TRBV2 to TRBJ2-5; possibly TRBD2 for D (6 bases). Germline values: CDR1 SNHLY, CDR2 FYNNEI. Trimming shortened V by 3 bases and J by 5 bases, and 16 bases separated the two germline ends. The CDR3 extends over 15 amino acids. The CDR3 bases are TGTGCCAGCAGTGAGGGGAATAGCGGAATTGAGACCCAGTACTTC. Amino acid sequence: CASSEGNSGIETQYF.

The V gene is TRBV30, the J gene TRBJ2-7, with 7 positions matching TRBD1. This CDR3 is built from 14 residues. Germline CDR1 GTSNPN, CDR2 SVGIG (reference sequence). V trimming: 4 bases; J trimming: 0 bases; junction bases outside the gene matches: 6. In nucleotides, the CDR3 is TGTGCCTGGAACCCGACAGGGTCCTCCTACGAGCAGTACTTC. Protein product: CAWNPTGSSYEQYF.

This chain uses TRBV30 with TRBJ2-7, with TRBD1 matching 10 bases. The CDR3 totals 13 residues. The germline V gene has CDR1 GTSNPN and CDR2 SVGIG (reference sequence). J gave up 8 bases and V 4 bases, and 8 bases lay outside the gene matches. The CDR3 protein is CAWNTGTGVQQYF. The CDR3 region has the DNA TGTGCCTGGAATACCGGGACAGGGGTACAGCAGTACTTC.

This rearrangement joins TRBV4-1 to TRBJ1-4; 8 bases agree with TRBD1. Germline V gene lookup returns CDR1 MGHRA and CDR2 YSYEKL. The V and J ends lost 1 base and 10 bases, in that order; junction bases with no gene match: 8. This CDR3 comprises 15 residues. The CDR3 DNA is TGCGCCAGCAGCCAAGGCGGCCAGGGGGCGGCAAAACTGTTTTTT. Translated, it gives CASSQGGQGAAKLFF.

The chain recombines TRBV7-3 with TRBJ1-3, with 9 bases matching TRBD1. The CDR3 totals 15 residues. Trimming at V came to 5 bases and at J to 1 base, leaving 3 bases not matched to a gene. Germline CDR1 and CDR2: SGHTA and FQGTGA. In DNA, the CDR3 is TGTGCCAGCAGCGAGACAGGGGGGTCTGGAAACACCATATATTTT. It translates to CASSETGGSGNTIYF.

The rearrangement uses TRBV2 and TRBJ2-7; D remains ambiguous. Trimming removed 2 bases at V and 3 bases at J, with 11 bases between. The CDR3 is 14 amino acids. The V gene's germline CDR1 is SNHLY and CDR2 FYNNEI. CDR3 amino acids: CASSERRLSYEQYF. As DNA, the CDR3 is TGTGCCAGCAGTGAAAGAAGACTCAGCTACGAGCAGTACTTC.

This clone came up a few times. The V and J genes are TRBV4-1 and TRBJ1-2; unclear D gene. V was clipped by 6 bases and J by 7 bases, with 9 bases between them. The germline gives CDR1 MGHRA, CDR2 YSYEKL. This CDR3 spans 11 amino acids. The CDR3 is CASSRGVGYTF. The CDR3 DNA reads TGCGCCAGCAGTCGCGGGGTTGGCTACACCTTC.

The chain links TRBV21-1 to TRBJ2-1; the table names TRBD1, a call not compared with the DNA. TRBV21-1 is shown as a pseudogene. CDR3 size: 13 residues. CDR3 loop: CASRDRDYNEQFF. CDR3 sequence (DNA): TGTGCCAGCAGGGACAGGGATTACAATGAGCAGTTCTTC.

V is TRBV6-1 and J is TRBJ1-1; D not resolved. V shed 2 bases and J shed 6 bases, with 10 bases lying between them. Germline loops: CDR1 MNHNS, CDR2 SASEGT. The CDR3 is 13 residues long. CDR3 region: CASSESGSSEAFF. For the CDR3, the DNA is TGTGCCAGCAGTGAAAGTGGGTCGTCTGAAGCTTTCTTT.